Each of the 18 T cell receptor beta chains below was sequenced from the same sample in a study of blood T cell repertoires in COVID-19. The repertoire was sequenced with immunoSEQ multiplex PCR; TCRdb's copy has only in-frame clones and lacks some. Of tens of thousands of clones detected, roughly 80% appear once; the ten largest clones hold around 20%. Source material: peripheral blood. The receptors shown here come from a human donor in a cohort sampled during active COVID-19.

This clone has just one count. The rearrangement links TRBV3-1 (or the pseudogene TRBV3-2) to TRBJ1-2; a possible D gene is TRBD1 (5 bases). Germline V lookup: CDR1 LGHDT, CDR2 YNNKEL (reference sequence). CDR3 size: 15 residues. V lost 3 bases to trimming and J lost 0 bases, with 11 bases between them. The CDR3 nucleotides are TGTGCCAGCAGCCATCTGACAGCTTCTAACTATGGCTACACCTTC. Amino acids: CASSHLTASNYGYTF.

The genes are TRBV7-9 and TRBJ1-4, with D maybe TRBD1 (5 bases). CDR3 length equals 15 residues. From germline, CDR1 is SEHNR and CDR2 FQNEAQ (reference sequence). Trimming pared 5 bases from V and 8 bases from J, leaving 18 bases between. CDR3 sequence (DNA): TGTGCCAGCAGCGCAACTGACAGCCTGGGGGAAAAACTGTTTTTT. Encoded protein: CASSATDSLGEKLFF.

This clone appeared a few times. This chain connects TRBV2 to TRBJ2-7; TRBD2 might be the D (6 bases). The CDR3 has 12 residues. Germline CDR1 reads SNHLY; CDR2 reads FYNNEI. Deletions cut 4 bases from V and 7 bases from J, with 11 bases between. Written as DNA, the CDR3 is TGTGCCAGCAGTGTAGGGGCGGGAGAGCAGTACTTC. Amino acids: CASSVGAGEQYF. Full variable domain (rest looked up from reference TRBV2 and TRBJ2-7): EPEVTQTPSHQVTQMGQEVILRCVPISNHLYFYWYRQILGQKVEFLVSFYNNEISEKSEIFDDQFSVERPDGSNFTLKIRSTKLEDSAMYFCASSVGAGEQYFGPGTRLTVT.

Concerning this clone: Within the sample, other DNA sequences also encode this same CDR3. This chain uses TRBV14 with TRBJ1-2; D may be TRBD1 (6 bases). In germline, CDR1 is SGHDN, CDR2 FVKESK. The ends were cut back, 2 bases at V and 6 bases at J, with 10 bases in the middle. The CDR3 sequence is 13 residues long. The CDR3 sequence is CASSQSPGDGYTF. In nucleotides, the CDR3 is TGTGCCAGCAGCCAATCCCCAGGGGATGGCTACACCTTC.

As DNA, the CDR3 is TGTGCCAGCAGCATCCGACAGTCAGGACACGAGCAGTACTTC. This gives the protein CASSIRQSGHEQYF. The chain links TRBV13 to TRBJ2-7, with D maybe TRBD1 (5 bases). Trimming left V 5 bases short and J 5 bases short, with 16 bases between. The V gene's germline CDR1 is PRHDT and CDR2 FYEKMQ (reference sequence). This CDR3 has 14 residues.

The chain recombines TRBV10-3 with TRBJ1-1; D is possibly TRBD1 (5 bases). This CDR3 has 15 residues. Germline CDR1 reads ENHRY; CDR2 reads SYGVKD. V was pared by 6 bases and J by 1 base, with 15 bases between. The CDR3 is CAIRSGWRGNTEAFF. The DNA for the CDR3 is TGTGCCATCAGGTCGGGGTGGAGGGGGAACACTGAAGCTTTCTTT.

V usage is TRBV4-2 and J usage is TRBJ2-1; 13 nucleotides align to TRBD2. Germline lookup yields CDR1 LGHNA and CDR2 YNFKEQ. With V trimmed by 4 bases and J by 6 bases, 6 bases remained unmatched. CDR3 length: 16 residues. The CDR3 loop reads CASSPPGLAGINEQFF. The CDR3 bases are TGTGCCAGCAGCCCGCCGGGACTAGCGGGGATCAATGAGCAGTTCTTC.

The chain has TRBV4-3 and TRBJ2-6, with D unclear. V was trimmed by 1 base and J by 0 bases, leaving 7 bases between them. Looked up from germline, CDR1 is LGHNA and CDR2 is YSLEER. The CDR3 covers 16 residues. CDR3 residues: CASSQAINSGANVLTF. In DNA form, the CDR3 reads TGCGCCAGCAGCCAAGCCATCAACTCTGGGGCCAACGTCCTGACTTTC.

This sequence joins TRBV29-1 and TRBJ1-3; the match to TRBD1 covers 8 bases. From germline, CDR1 is SQVTM and CDR2 ANQGSEA. V lost 4 bases, J lost 4 bases, and 3 bases stayed unmatched. This CDR3 has 13 residues. In DNA, the CDR3 is TGCAGCGTTGGACAGGGGTCAGGAAACACCATATATTTT. Translating gives CSVGQGSGNTIYF. The full variable domain, in which reference TRBV29-1 and TRBJ1-3 provide the parts outside the CDR3, is SAVISQKPSRDICQRGTSLTIQCQVDSQVTMMFWYRQQPGQSLTLIATANQGSEATYESGFVIDKFPISRPNLTFSTLTVSNMSPEDSSIYLCSVGQGSGNTIYFGEGSWLTVV.

This clone was recorded once. The chain recombines TRBV19 with TRBJ1-2; perhaps TRBD1 as D (6 bases). Germline values: CDR1 LNHDA, CDR2 SQIVND (reference sequence). This CDR3 contains 14 residues. Trimming stripped 9 bases from V and 2 bases from J, with 16 bases between. The DNA for the CDR3 is TGTGCCAGCTTTCCAGGGACACCGAACTATGGCTACACCTTC. This sequence encodes CASFPGTPNYGYTF. Complete variable domain (other parts from reference TRBV19 and TRBJ1-2): DGGITQSPKYLFRKEGQNVTLSCEQNLNHDAMYWYRQDPGQGLRLIYYSQIVNDFQKGDIAEGYSVSREKKESFPLTVTSAQKNPTAFYLCASFPGTPNYGYTFGSGTRLTVV.

The CDR3 sequence: CASSYSGVEETQYF. The CDR3 DNA reads TGCGCCAGCAGCTATAGCGGGGTAGAAGAGACCCAGTACTTC. The chain links TRBV5-1 to TRBJ2-5; 8 bases line up with TRBD2. Germline V lookup: CDR1 SGHRS, CDR2 YFSETQ. The CDR3 is made up of 14 amino acids. V was clipped by 3 bases and J by 3 bases; unmatched bases: 4.

Notes on this clone: Other DNA sequences within the sample encode an identical CDR3. This chain joins TRBV5-1 and TRBJ2-5, with 9 bases aligning to TRBD2. This CDR3 has 13 residues. Unmatched junction bases numbered 7, after V lost 8 bases and J lost 5 bases. Germline values: CDR1 SGHRS, CDR2 YFSETQ. The CDR3 coding sequence is TGCGCCAGTCGCCTAGCGGGGAGGGAGACCCAGTACTTC. This gives the protein CASRLAGRETQYF.

This clone has a single count. This rearrangement joins TRBV6-5 to TRBJ1-2; tentatively, D is TRBD1 (6 bases). Germline CDR1 MNHEY, CDR2 SVGAGI. CDR3 length equals 13 residues. The V and J ends lost 5 bases and 5 bases respectively, with 12 bases between them. DNA for the CDR3: TGTGCCAGCAGTCGGGACACGTTTTATGGCTACACCTTC. This encodes CASSRDTFYGYTF.

V usage is TRBV7-6 and J usage is TRBJ2-1; TRBD2 matches 8 bases. The CDR3 length is 14 residues. Trimming cost V 2 bases and J 7 bases; bases outside gene matches: 4. Germline values: CDR1 SGHVS, CDR2 FNYEAQ. The CDR3 is CASSLSSGGNEQFF. CDR3 coding DNA: TGTGCCAGCAGCTTATCAAGCGGGGGTAATGAGCAGTTCTTC. The complete variable domain, with remaining parts taken from reference TRBV7-6 and TRBJ2-1, reads GAGVSQSPRYKVTKRGQDVALRCDPISGHVSLYWYRQALGQGPEFLTYFNYEAQQDKSGLPNDRFSAERPEGSISTLTIQRTEQRDSAMYRCASSLSSGGNEQFFGPGTRLTVL.

V is TRBV27 and J is TRBJ1-6; D may be TRBD1 (5 bases). CDR3 length: 15 residues. Germline V gene lookup returns CDR1 MNHEY and CDR2 SMNVEV (reference sequence). V was clipped by 2 bases and J by 7 bases, with 12 bases between them. CDR3 region: CASSLRVAGNSPLHF. In nucleotides, the CDR3 is TGTGCCAGCAGTTTAAGGGTAGCAGGGAATTCACCCCTCCACTTT.

This clone was seen a handful of times. The rearrangement links TRBV11-1 to TRBJ1-5; D uncertain. The length of the CDR3 is 12 residues. Trimming left V 7 bases short and J 9 bases short, with 13 bases between. Germline lookup yields CDR1 SGHAT and CDR2 FQDESV (reference sequence). The CDR3 reads CASTKGRWPQHF. In DNA form, the CDR3 reads TGTGCCAGCACCAAAGGGAGGTGGCCCCAGCATTTT.

The chain links TRBV6-6 to TRBJ2-7, with D possibly matching TRBD2 (6 bases). With 2 bases removed from V and 7 bases from J, the gap between germline ends came to 18 bases. The CDR3 is made up of 15 amino acids. Germline V CDR1 and CDR2: MNHNY, SVGAGI (reference sequence). The chain's CDR3 is CASSYTRDLSNEQYF. The CDR3 DNA sequence: TGTGCCAGCAGTTACACGCGGGATTTGTCTAATGAGCAGTACTTC.

The DNA for the CDR3 is TGTGCCAGCAGCCTGGGGGCAGCGAACACTGAAGCTTTCTTT. Translation: CASSLGAANTEAFF. The chain recombines TRBV11-2 with TRBJ1-1; TRBD1 is a possible D gene (6 bases). This CDR3 has 14 residues. Germline CDR1 is SGHAT and CDR2 is FQNNGV. Trimming removed 5 bases at V and 1 base at J, with 11 bases between.